A selection of T cell receptor beta chains follows, all from one sample in a study of blood T cell repertoires in COVID-19. Sequencing was performed with immunoSEQ multiplex PCR; in TCRdb, only in-frame clones are kept and a portion is missing. The data contain 95,000 to 130,000 clones, approximately 90% of them singletons. Sequencing was done on a sample of peripheral blood. The origin of the receptors is a human donor with active COVID-19. The donor label of this sample is uncertain. CDR3s include the opening cysteine and the closing phenylalanine or tryptophan. A D gene is named only where the DNA matches it firmly. Not every row has a clone size; where given, it reads once, few, many or a size class.

clone size: .
J gene: TRBJ2-5
V gene: TRBV4-1
D gene: TRBD1
CDR3 protein: CASSQDPGGRETQYF
CDR3 DNA: TGCGCCAGCAGCCAAGACCCAGGGGGTCGAGAGACCCAGTACTTC

clone size: .
J gene: TRBJ1-5
V gene: TRBV2
D gene: .
CDR3 protein: CASNDGVYSNQPQHF
CDR3 DNA: TGTGCCAGCAACGACGGAGTATATAGCAATCAGCCCCAGCATTTT

clone size: .
J gene: TRBJ1-6
V gene: TRBV6-5
D gene: .
CDR3 protein: CASRRSSYNSPLHF
CDR3 DNA: TGTGCCAGCAGGAGGAGCTCCTATAATTCACCCCTCCACTTT

clone size: .
J gene: TRBJ1-2
V gene: TRBV28
D gene: .
CDR3 protein: CASRGQIYGYTF
CDR3 DNA: TGTGCCAGCAGAGGACAGATCTATGGCTACACCTTC

clone size: .
J gene: TRBJ2-5
V gene: TRBV19
D gene: .
CDR3 protein: CASGGLSQETQYF
CDR3 DNA: TGTGCCAGTGGGGGACTCTCACAAGAGACCCAGTACTTC

clone size: once
J gene: TRBJ2-1
V gene: TRBV28
D gene: TRBD2
CDR3 protein: CASTLERGGYNEQFF
CDR3 DNA: TGTGCCAGCACTCTGGAGCGGGGGGGCTACAATGAGCAGTTCTTC

clone size: .
J gene: TRBJ1-4
V gene: TRBV24-1
D gene: .
CDR3 protein: CATSHFYRHRRSGVVEKLFF
CDR3 DNA: TGTGCCACCAGTCATTTTTACAGGCATCGCCGTAGCGGCGTTGTAGAAAAACTGTTTTTT

clone size: .
J gene: TRBJ2-3
V gene: TRBV7-2
D gene: TRBD1
CDR3 protein: CASSLGPRGRGTDTQYF
CDR3 DNA: TGTGCCAGCAGCTTAGGCCCCAGGGGCAGGGGGACAGATACGCAGTATTTT

clone size: .
J gene: TRBJ2-3
V gene: TRBV18
D gene: .
CDR3 protein: CASWPGGTDTQYF
CDR3 DNA: TGTGCCAGCTGGCCAGGGGGCACAGATACGCAGTATTTT

clone size: .
J gene: TRBJ1-1
V gene: TRBV4-3
D gene: .
CDR3 protein: CASSQDRKQLLMNTEAFF
CDR3 DNA: TGCGCCAGCAGCCAAGACCGGAAACAGCTTTTGATGAACACTGAAGCTTTCTTT

clone size: once
J gene: TRBJ2-3
V gene: TRBV3-1/TRBV3-2
D gene: TRBD2
CDR3 protein: CASSPTSGGLTDTQYF
CDR3 DNA: TGTGCCAGCAGCCCTACTTCGGGGGGACTCACAGATACGCAGTATTTT

clone size: .
J gene: TRBJ2-7
V gene: TRBV4-1
D gene: TRBD1
CDR3 protein: CASTRKQGADEQYF
CDR3 DNA: TGCGCCAGCACTCGAAAACAGGGGGCTGACGAGCAGTACTTC

clone size: .
J gene: TRBJ1-2
V gene: TRBV11-2
D gene: .
CDR3 protein: CASSSSPGSSTF
CDR3 DNA: TGTGCCAGCAGCTCGAGTCCCGGGAGTTCTACCTTC

clone size: .
J gene: TRBJ1-5
V gene: TRBV27
D gene: .
CDR3 protein: CASSLGRGGQPQHF
CDR3 DNA: TGTGCCAGCAGTTTAGGAAGGGGTGGTCAGCCCCAGCATTTT

clone size: .
J gene: TRBJ2-7
V gene: TRBV2
D gene: TRBD2
CDR3 protein: CASRLAGGSYEQYF
CDR3 DNA: TGTGCCAGCAGGCTAGCGGGGGGATCCTACGAGCAGTACTTC